This T cell receptor (beta chain) was identified in a study of cytomegalovirus exposure and HLA in healthy donors. PCR used 60 Vbeta primers and 13 Jbeta primers. Some clones are missing from TCRdb's copy, which holds only in-frame ones; the method was immunoSEQ multiplex PCR. The sample consists of some 170,000 clones, about 80% of them appearing once. The donors gave bone marrow, and they were healthy. CDR1 is SGDLS, CDR2 YYNGEE, per germline. There are 12 residues in the CDR3. With V trimmed by 3 bases and J by 6 bases, 2 bases remained unmatched. The material sequenced was PBMCs. The TCR was taken from an older woman in good health and CMV-seropositive. The V and J genes are TRBV9 and TRBJ1-2; 7 bases map to TRBD1. The CDR3 loop is CASSGRGNGYTF. The DNA of the CDR3 is TGTGCCAGCAGCGGCAGGGGGAATGGCTACACCTTC.